This T cell receptor beta chain was identified during a study of T-cell reconstitution after alpha-beta-depleted transplantation in children. Study conclusions and caveats: Reports say that about two months after transplant, the alpha-beta T cells came out of several hundred graft clones that had expanded. Diversity and T-cell counts at one year after transplant derived mostly from new T cells. Some patients' high day-60 TCRbeta diversity was attributed to recipient cells surviving conditioning.

During its preparation, the TCRbeta library received unique molecular identifiers. MiXCR, applied by TCRdb to the PCR reads, yields one record per CDR3 protein. Counted here are hundreds of thousands of distinct CDR3 sequences, 15% to 20% occurring once; the ten biggest clones make up approximately 5%. As to this clonotype: Antigen unknown.

The origin of this receptor is a male patient between 10 and 17 years old who had a stem cell transplant for acute lymphoblastic leukemia, so the T cells may come from the graft donor. This sample comprised PBMCs, mostly from graft donor cells, obtained 360 days after TCRalphabeta/CD19-depleted stem cell transplant.

The CDR3 region is CASSIRGKPGTNEKLFF. CDR3 in DNA: TGTGCCAGCAGTATCCGGGGGAAACCGGGCACTAATGAAAAACTGTTTTTT. The chain has TRBV2 and TRBJ1-4, with D possibly matching TRBD1 (5 bases). Trimming took 5 bases from V and 2 from J, leaving 18 bases between them. Germline assignment: CDR1 SNHLY and CDR2 FYNNEI. The CDR3 length is 17 residues.